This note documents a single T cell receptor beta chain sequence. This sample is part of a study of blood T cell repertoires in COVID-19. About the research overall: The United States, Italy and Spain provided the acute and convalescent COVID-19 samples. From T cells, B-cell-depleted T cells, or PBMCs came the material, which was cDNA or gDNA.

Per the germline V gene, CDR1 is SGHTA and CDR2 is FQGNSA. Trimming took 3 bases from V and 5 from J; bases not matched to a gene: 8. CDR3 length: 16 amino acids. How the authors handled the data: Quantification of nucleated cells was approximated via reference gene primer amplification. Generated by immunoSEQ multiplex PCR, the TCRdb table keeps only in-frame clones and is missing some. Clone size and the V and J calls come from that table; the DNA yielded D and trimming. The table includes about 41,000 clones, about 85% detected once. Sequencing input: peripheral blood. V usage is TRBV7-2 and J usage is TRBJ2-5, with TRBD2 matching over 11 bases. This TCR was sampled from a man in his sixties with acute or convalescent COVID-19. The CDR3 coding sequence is TGTGCCAGCAGCTTCGTAGCGGGGGGGCCGAGGGAGACCCAGTACTTC. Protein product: CASSFVAGGPRETQYF. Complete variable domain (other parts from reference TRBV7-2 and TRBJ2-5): GAGVSQSPSNKVTEKGKDVELRCDPISGHTALYWYRQSLGQGLEFLIYFQGNSAPDKSGLPSDRFSAERTGGSVSTLTIQRTQQEDSAVYLCASSFVAGGPRETQYFGPGTRLLVL.